Below, 23 T cell receptor beta chains from the same sample are listed, as sequenced in a study of blood T cell repertoires in COVID-19. Generated by immunoSEQ multiplex PCR, the TCRdb table keeps only in-frame clones and is missing some. The data show over 250,000 clones, around 90% seen once. Sequenced input: PBMCs or T cells enriched from blood (not recorded which). The receptor source for this set is a woman aged 55-70 years in a cohort exposed to, infected with or recovered from COVID-19 (not recorded which).

V and J are TRBV7-2 and TRBJ1-2, with 7 bases identical to TRBD1. The CDR3 consists of 15 residues. The germline CDR1 and CDR2 sequences are SGHTA and FQGNSA. The V segment lost 5 bases and the J segment 4 bases; nucleotides outside the gene matches: 10. CDR3 region: CASSKDRLPLYGYTF. The CDR3 region has the DNA TGTGCCAGCAGCAAGGACAGGCTTCCCCTCTATGGCTACACCTTC. The variable domain in full, with the rest retrieved from reference TRBV7-2 and TRBJ1-2, is GAGVSQSPSNKVTEKGKDVELRCDPISGHTALYWYRQSLGQGLEFLIYFQGNSAPDKSGLPSDRFSAERTGGSVSTLTIQRTQQEDSAVYLCASSKDRLPLYGYTFGSGTRLTVV.

This clone was seen a handful of times. This chain connects TRBV5-4 to TRBJ2-7; the match to TRBD2 covers 10 bases. The CDR3 consists of 17 residues. J was trimmed by 3 bases and V by 3 bases; bases with no gene match: 12. Looked up from germline, CDR1 is SGHNT and CDR2 is YYREEE (reference sequence). In nucleotides, the CDR3 is TGTGCCAGCAGCTCAGGGAAAGCGGGAGGGTTCCACTACGAGCAGTACTTC. Residues: CASSSGKAGGFHYEQYF. The variable domain in full, with the rest retrieved from reference TRBV5-4 and TRBJ2-7, is ETGVTQSPTHLIKTRGQQVTLRCSSQSGHNTVSWYQQALGQGPQFIFQYYREEENGRGNFPPRFSGLQFPNYSSELNVNALELDDSALYLCASSSGKAGGFHYEQYFGPGTRLTVT.

V is TRBV1 and J is TRBJ1-3; the listed D gene, TRBD1, was not tested against the DNA. TRBV1 constitutes a pseudogene. This CDR3 comprises 18 residues. CDR3 coding DNA: TGCACCAGCAGCCGGGCCGGGACAGGGGGTAAAGCTGGAAACACCATATATTTT. Translating it yields CTSSRAGTGGKAGNTIYF.

This clone came up once. The chain carries TRBV7-2 and TRBJ1-6; no reliable D call. Trimming left V 6 bases short and J 6 bases short, with 12 bases between. Germline assignment: CDR1 SGHTA and CDR2 FQGNSA. The CDR3 loop spans 14 amino acids. CDR3 residues: CASRLESFNSPLHF. CDR3 nucleotides: TGTGCCAGCAGACTCGAGAGTTTTAATTCACCCCTCCACTTT.

The chain is built from TRBV18 and TRBJ1-2; D uncertain. The CDR3 is 14 amino acids. Trimming took off 4 bases at V and 3 bases at J, with 12 bases between the two ends. CDR1 is KGHSH, CDR2 LQKENI, per germline. The CDR3 sequence: CASSRPSGYYGYTF. The CDR3 region has the DNA TGTGCCAGCTCACGTCCGTCGGGATACTATGGCTACACCTTC.

This clone was observed a single time. V usage is TRBV28 and J usage is TRBJ2-7; 14 bases are shared with TRBD2. CDR1 is MDHEN and CDR2 is SYDVKM in the germline V gene. V shed 4 bases, J shed 5 bases, and the junction held 16 bases outside the gene matches. The CDR3 is made up of 19 amino acids. The CDR3 reads CASSSHTPGTSGRSHEQYF. CDR3 coding DNA: TGTGCCAGCAGTTCCCACACCCCCGGGACTAGCGGGAGATCCCACGAGCAGTACTTC.

The chain couples TRBV4-1 to TRBJ2-3; 9 positions match TRBD1. Germline trimming cut 4 bases from V and 5 bases from J; bases unmatched to any gene: 7. The CDR3 is 15 amino acids. Germline CDR1 is MGHRA and CDR2 is YSYEKL. The CDR3 DNA reads TGCGCCAGCAGCCCCGGGGACAGGGCGGTAGATACGCAGTATTTT. It encodes CASSPGDRAVDTQYF.

V usage is TRBV5-1 and J usage is TRBJ2-1; no definite D call. Trimming removed 2 bases from V and 7 bases from J, with 10 bases in between. The CDR3 has 13 residues. Germline assignment: CDR1 SGHRS and CDR2 YFSETQ. CDR3 nucleotides: TGCGCCAGCAGCTTACCACAGCAAAATGAGCAGTTCTTC. As protein: CASSLPQQNEQFF.

The CDR3 nucleotides are TGTGCCAGCAGTTACGACAGAAACGGGGAGCTGTTTTTT. Amino acids: CASSYDRNGELFF. V gene TRBV6-5 combines with J gene TRBJ2-2; D may be TRBD1 (5 bases). The CDR3 has 13 amino acids. The germline CDR1 and CDR2 sequences are MNHEY and SVGAGI. Trimming took 2 bases from V and 7 from J, leaving 8 bases between them.

J is TRBJ1-2 and V is TRBV5-4; no definite D call. Germline CDR1 SGHNT, CDR2 YYREEE (reference sequence). V lost 0 bases and J 0 bases, leaving 9 bases between the germline ends. The CDR3 covers 15 residues. Here the CDR3 reads CASSLGGPANYGYTF. The CDR3, as DNA: TGTGCCAGCAGCTTGGGAGGGCCAGCTAACTATGGCTACACCTTC.

The V gene is TRBV7-9, the J gene TRBJ2-7, with TRBD1 matching over 8 bases. V dropped 3 bases and J dropped 6; count of bases not matched to a gene: 7. This CDR3 has 14 residues. The germline gives CDR1 SEHNR, CDR2 FQNEAQ (reference sequence). The CDR3, as DNA: TGTGCCAGCAGCTTCGCAGGGGGCCCGAGCGAGCAGTACTTC. Translating it yields CASSFAGGPSEQYF.

This chain connects TRBV24-1 to TRBJ2-5; TRBD2 is a possible D gene (6 bases). Germline lookup yields CDR1 KGHDR and CDR2 SFDVKD. V lost 2 bases and J lost 4, with 10 bases in between. The length of the CDR3 is 14 residues. For the CDR3, the DNA is TGTGCCACCAGTGATTGGGACTTCGGAGAGACCCAGTACTTC. Translated, it gives CATSDWDFGETQYF.

V and J are TRBV19 and TRBJ2-2, with TRBD1 matching 8 bases. V shed 9 bases, J shed 4 bases, and the junction held 13 bases outside the gene matches. Germline V CDR1 and CDR2: LNHDA, SQIVND (reference sequence). The CDR3 is 16 amino acids. CDR3 residues: CASQSRDRKITGELFF. The CDR3 nucleotides are TGTGCCAGCCAGTCCCGGGACAGGAAAATCACCGGGGAGCTGTTTTTT.

V usage is TRBV21-1 and J usage is TRBJ2-1; the D segment call TRBD2 is taken from the table without a DNA check. TRBV21-1 is deemed a pseudogene. CDR3 size: 16 residues. CDR3 DNA: TGTGCCAGCCCTAAGAGAGGGCTAGCGGGAAGGGATGAGCAGTTCTTC. It specifies CASPKRGLAGRDEQFF.

The chain joins TRBV5-4 to TRBJ2-7, with 9 bases fitting TRBD2. From germline, CDR1 is SGHNT and CDR2 YYREEE (reference sequence). With 3 bases clipped from V and 6 bases from J, the junction kept 10 bases outside the gene matches. The CDR3 is made up of 15 amino acids. The CDR3 DNA is TGTGCCAGCAGCTCCGGGGGGCTAGCGGGAAGCGAGCAGTACTTC. Its protein is CASSSGGLAGSEQYF.

This clone was seen once. V gene TRBV5-1 combines with J gene TRBJ1-2; TRBD1 matches 8 bases. Per germline, CDR1 SGHRS and CDR2 YFSETQ. The CDR3 extends over 16 amino acids. With V trimmed by 6 bases and J by 4 bases, 14 bases remained unmatched. The CDR3 nucleotides read TGCGCCAGCACTCAAAGACCAGGGGGCGAGGGCTATGGCTACACCTTC. It is translated as CASTQRPGGEGYGYTF.

The CDR3 coding sequence is TGTGCCTGGAGTGTGGGGGCGTACGAGCAGTACTTC. It codes for CAWSVGAYEQYF. The V and J genes are TRBV30 and TRBJ2-7; D is possibly TRBD1 (6 bases). Germline assignment: CDR1 GTSNPN and CDR2 SVGIG (reference sequence). With 0 bases removed from V and 4 bases from J, the gap between germline ends came to 7 bases. The CDR3 runs 12 residues.

The chain combines TRBV3-1 (or the pseudogene TRBV3-2) with TRBJ2-2, with TRBD1 identical over 8 bases. CDR1 and CDR2 from the germline V gene are LGHDT and YNNKEL (reference sequence). The V segment lost 5 bases and the J segment 4 bases; nucleotides outside the gene matches: 9. The CDR3 is made up of 16 amino acids. CDR3 loop: CASSSWTGRSTGELFF. The CDR3 DNA follows: TGTGCCAGCAGCTCCTGGACAGGGAGATCCACCGGGGAGCTGTTTTTT.

J is TRBJ1-1 and V is TRBV25-1; perhaps TRBD1 as D (5 bases). Germline V CDR1 and CDR2: MGHDK, SYGVNS. V was cut by 4 bases and J by 4 bases, with 7 bases left in between. This CDR3 is 12 amino acids long. The CDR3 coding sequence is TGTGCCAGCAGTGGGGGGGGCACTGAAGCTTTCTTT. This sequence encodes CASSGGGTEAFF.

The chain has TRBV2 and TRBJ2-1; TRBD2 aligns across 9 bases. V shed 3 bases, J shed 16 bases, and the junction held 13 bases outside the gene matches. The CDR3 extends over 14 amino acids. Per the germline V gene, CDR1 is SNHLY and CDR2 is FYNNEI. The CDR3 reads CASSDLFSGSAFFF. The CDR3 bases are TGTGCCAGCAGTGACCTTTTTAGCGGGAGTGCCTTCTTCTTC.

This chain joins TRBV4-2 and TRBJ2-1; D perhaps matches TRBD2 (6 bases). Germline loops: CDR1 LGHNA, CDR2 YNFKEQ. The CDR3 extends over 16 amino acids. V lost 3 bases to trimming and J lost 7 bases, with 19 bases between them. The CDR3: CASSHEGVSGVNEQFF. CDR3 DNA sequence: TGTGCCAGCAGCCACGAGGGCGTCTCGGGAGTTAATGAGCAGTTCTTC.

The chain links TRBV12-5 to TRBJ1-2, with D possibly TRBD1 on 5 matching bases. The CDR3 sequence is 15 residues long. CDR1 LGHNT and CDR2 FRNRAP come from the germline V gene. Trimming stripped 6 bases from V and 8 bases from J, with 22 bases between. CDR3 sequence reads: CASGLFPSQVVGYTF. CDR3 in DNA: TGTGCTAGTGGCTTGTTCCCATCACAGGTTGTGGGCTACACCTTC.

The rearrangement uses TRBV28 and TRBJ1-6; D remains ambiguous. CDR3 length equals 17 residues. Deletions cut 8 bases from V and 8 bases from J, with 25 bases between. Germline loops: CDR1 MDHEN, CDR2 SYDVKM. CDR3 coding DNA: TGTGCCAGCGTGCCGAACATTTTGAGGGTTGTGGATTCACCCCTCCACTTT. Translation gives CASVPNILRVVDSPLHF. Filled out from reference TRBV28 and TRBJ1-6, the complete variable domain reads DVKVTQSSRYLVKRTGEKVFLECVQDMDHENMFWYRQDPGLGLRLIYFSYDVKMKEKGDIPEGYSVSREKKERFSLILESASTNQTSMYLCASVPNILRVVDSPLHFGNGTRLTVT.